This TCR beta chain was found in a study of blood T cells in healthy people across ages. Findings and caveats of the study: In these data, TCR beta diversity tracked strongly with naive T cell percentage. Unsorted PBMC material precluded a definitive naive versus antigen-experienced comparison.

Primers used in a second PCR of about 7 to 12 cycles were a sample-barcoded 5' primer and a J-beta primer mix. Each cDNA molecule carried a tag from a template-switch adaptor that contained 12 random nucleotides. Each CDR3 protein is one row after TCRdb ran MiXCR on the 5' RACE reads. The sample carries 630,000 or so distinct CDR3 sequences, roughly 30% recorded once. This clonotype has ten or more counts. The antigen is undetermined. This receptor was identified in a woman aged 80 or older in good health. The sequenced sample was blood.

The CDR3 nucleotides are TGTGCCTTCCGGGTCTCAGCCGGCTATGGCTACACCTTC. Translation gives CAFRVSAGYGYTF. The rearrangement uses TRBV30 and TRBJ1-2; D ambiguous. CDR1 is GTSNPN and CDR2 is SVGIG in the germline V gene (reference sequence). Deletions cut 7 bases from V and 4 bases from J, with 16 bases between. The CDR3 has 13 residues.